This T cell receptor (beta chain) was identified in a study of cytomegalovirus exposure and HLA in healthy donors. Notes on the study in general: A reported reduction in N-insertions relative to the approximately 600-donor mean was seen in an Asian-associated ancestry cluster in a later analysis. An analysis done earlier found most TCR beta V segments productive about 90% or about 30% of the time. CMV serostatus was the sole immune exposure information available.

This CDR3 region has 15 residues. V was pared by 1 base and J by 5 bases, with 13 bases between. Germline values: CDR1 SGHNT, CDR2 YYREEE (reference sequence). 13 Jbeta primers and 60 Vbeta primers were used for the PCR. This table comes from immunoSEQ multiplex PCR, and its TCRdb copy is limited to in-frame clones, with some not included. The repertoire holds 95,000 to 120,000 clones, with around 73% as singletons. This clone has just a few counts. As yet, its antigen is unknown. Donors counted as nominally healthy when sampled, yet unrecorded immune exposures were likely. This chain links TRBV5-4 with TRBJ2-1; D gene unclear. The material sequenced was PBMCs. The TCR comes from a woman aged 25-40 years in good health and CMV-seropositive. CDR3 in amino acids: CASSLQATPNNEQFF. The CDR3 DNA reads as TGTGCCAGCAGCTTGCAAGCGACGCCCAACAATGAGCAGTTCTTC.